A selection of T cell receptor beta chains follows, all from one sample in a study of cytomegalovirus exposure and HLA in healthy donors. The table came from immunoSEQ multiplex PCR; TCRdb's copy has only in-frame clones and leaves some out. The sample records some 100,000 clones, 65% to 80% being singletons. The specimen was PBMCs. The source is a woman in her forties or fifties in good health and CMV-seropositive. Each CDR3 is given with its conserved first and last residue. A D gene is named only where the DNA matches it firmly. The size of a clone is reported for some rows only, either as once, few or many, or as a class for expanded clones.

V	J	D	size	CDR3	DNA
TRBV6-6	TRBJ2-7	.	.	CASSYWWEFHHEQYF	TGTGCCAGCAGTTACTGGTGGGAGTTTCACCACGAGCAGTACTTC
TRBV5-6	TRBJ1-2	TRBD1	few	CASSPATGNGYTF	TGTGCCAGCAGTCCAGCGACAGGGAATGGCTACACCTTC
TRBV19	TRBJ1-1	.	.	CASSIAVNTEAFF	TGTGCCAGTAGTATAGCTGTGAACACTGAAGCTTTCTTT
TRBV4-1	TRBJ2-1	TRBD2	.	CASSQGTSGYSYNEQFF	TGCGCCAGCAGCCAAGGGACTAGCGGGTATTCCTACAATGAGCAGTTCTTC
TRBV9	TRBJ1-2	TRBD1	.	CASSAGQGALGYTF	TGTGCCAGCAGCGCTGGACAGGGAGCCCTTGGCTACACCTTC
TRBV29-1	TRBJ1-1	.	.	CSVFGGLHTEAFF	TGCAGCGTTTTTGGGGGACTACACACTGAAGCTTTCTTT
TRBV27	TRBJ2-7	TRBD2	.	CASSLRTSGSWPYEQYF	TGTGCCAGCAGTCTCCGGACTAGCGGGAGTTGGCCCTACGAGCAGTACTTC
TRBV6-5	TRBJ1-6	TRBD1	once	CASSYKMAGGISPLHF	TGTGCCAGCAGTTACAAGATGGCAGGGGGCATTTCACCCCTCCACTTT
TRBV5-8	TRBJ2-2	TRBD2	.	CASSFWASGDTGELFF	TGTGCCAGCAGCTTCTGGGCTAGCGGGGACACCGGGGAGCTGTTTTTT
TRBV14	TRBJ2-3	.	.	CASSQMPGDTQYF	TGTGCCAGCAGCCAAATGCCGGGAGATACGCAGTATTTT
TRBV27	TRBJ1-4	TRBD1	.	CASSVLGQGAANEKLFF	TGTGCCAGCAGTGTGCTGGGACAGGGGGCGGCTAATGAAAAACTGTTTTTT
TRBV6-5	TRBJ1-2	.	.	CASTSGAYGYTF	TGTGCCAGCACCTCAGGGGCCTATGGCTACACCTTC
TRBV10-3	TRBJ2-3	TRBD2	.	CAISPGLAGEGVSQYF	TGTGCCATCAGCCCGGGACTAGCGGGAGAGGGGGTTTCGCAGTATTTT
TRBV7-9	TRBJ2-5	TRBD1	few	CASSWGTGGAETQYF	TGTGCCAGCAGCTGGGGGACAGGGGGCGCGGAGACCCAGTACTTC
TRBV4-1	TRBJ2-3	TRBD2	.	CASSQDLERGTHTDTQYF	TGCGCCAGCAGCCAAGATCTAGAGCGGGGAACTCACACAGATACGCAGTATTTT